The 14 T cell receptor beta chains below all came from one sample that was sequenced in a study of cytomegalovirus exposure and HLA in healthy donors. The PCR was carried out with 60 Vbeta primers and 13 Jbeta primers. Some clones are missing from TCRdb's copy, which holds only in-frame ones; the method was immunoSEQ multiplex PCR. This table has some 190,000 clones, around 80% appearing once. The sample taken for sequencing was PBMCs. Receptors were obtained from a young man in good health and CMV-seronegative.

The chain recombines TRBV9 with TRBJ2-5; 11 positions agree with TRBD2. The CDR3 runs 15 residues. V lost 5 bases to trimming and J lost 2 bases; unmatched junction nucleotides: 5. CDR1 and CDR2 from the germline V gene are SGDLS and YYNGEE. The CDR3 is CASSGIAGGQETQYF. CDR3 nucleotide sequence: TGTGCCAGCAGTGGCATAGCGGGAGGGCAAGAGACCCAGTACTTC.

In this sample, this clone turned up once. The chain has TRBV7-9 and TRBJ2-3; TRBD2 aligns across 11 bases. After removal of 5 bases from V and 10 bases from J, the junction contained 14 bases not matched to a gene. Germline assignment: CDR1 SEHNR and CDR2 FQNEAQ (reference sequence). The CDR3 totals 16 residues. The CDR3 coding sequence is TGTGCCAGCAGCCCCCCCGGGACTAGCGGACATCCGCCGCAGTATTTT. Residues: CASSPPGTSGHPPQYF.

The genes are TRBV2 and TRBJ2-7, with a tentative D call TRBD2 (5 bases). With 2 bases removed from V and 6 bases from J, the gap between germline ends came to 5 bases. Looked up from germline, CDR1 is SNHLY and CDR2 is FYNNEI. The CDR3 length is 11 residues. In DNA, the CDR3 is TGTGCCAGCAGTGAACGGGGCGAGCAGTACTTC. This codes for CASSERGEQYF.

The J gene is TRBJ2-1, the V gene TRBV5-6; D gene unclear. The CDR3 covers 11 residues. The V end lost 0 bases, the J end lost 12 bases, and 7 bases lay between the germline ends. Germline values: CDR1 SGHDT, CDR2 YYEEEE. CDR3 sequence reads: CASSLESGQFF. The DNA of the CDR3 is TGTGCCAGCAGCTTGGAGTCAGGGCAGTTCTTC.

V gene TRBV7-9 combines with J gene TRBJ2-2; a possible D gene is TRBD2 (6 bases). V dropped 8 bases and J dropped 1 base, with 20 bases sitting between them. The CDR3 contains 17 residues. CDR1 and CDR2 from the germline V gene are SEHNR and FQNEAQ (reference sequence). As DNA, the CDR3 is TGTGCCAGCGCAACCACTTTAGCGGCACAGAACACCGGGGAGCTGTTTTTT. Its translation: CASATTLAAQNTGELFF. The whole variable domain, remainder taken from reference TRBV7-9 and TRBJ2-2, is DTGVSQNPRHKITKRGQNVTFRCDPISEHNRLYWYRQTLGQGPEFLTYFQNEAQLEKSRLLSDRFSAERPKGSFSTLEIQRTEQGDSAMYLCASATTLAAQNTGELFFGEGSRLTVL.

This sequence joins TRBV19 and TRBJ2-6, with D perhaps TRBD1 (5 bases). V dropped 4 bases and J dropped 0 bases, with 22 bases sitting between them. The CDR3 is made up of 20 amino acids. Germline lookup yields CDR1 LNHDA and CDR2 SQIVND (reference sequence). CDR3 sequence: CASSTLVPQGPSSGANVLTF. The DNA for the CDR3 is TGTGCCAGTAGTACCCTCGTTCCTCAGGGCCCAAGCTCTGGGGCCAACGTCCTGACTTTC.

The chain employs TRBV5-1 and TRBJ2-7, with TRBD1 as a possible D gene (6 bases). CDR1 and CDR2 (germline): SGHRS, YFSETQ. The CDR3 extends over 15 amino acids. Trimming took off 0 bases at V and 7 bases at J, with 17 bases between the two ends. The CDR3 protein is CASSLGLWGQWEQYF. Here the CDR3 DNA reads TGCGCCAGCAGCTTGGGTCTCTGGGGGCAGTGGGAGCAGTACTTC.

This clone was recorded once. This chain joins TRBV28 and TRBJ2-1; 7 bases fit TRBD2. With 6 bases clipped from V and 4 bases from J, the junction kept 18 bases outside the gene matches. The length of the CDR3 is 18 residues. CDR1 is MDHEN and CDR2 is SYDVKM in the germline V gene. The CDR3 DNA is TGTGCCAGCAGGTCCGGACTAGGGTTAGCGGGCATTTACAATGAGCAGTTCTTC. This encodes CASRSGLGLAGIYNEQFF.

The rearrangement links TRBV6-8 to TRBJ2-5, with 7 positions matching TRBD2. Germline CDR1 reads MNHGY; CDR2 reads SAAAGT. The CDR3 contains 15 residues. J gave up 5 bases and V 10 bases, and 16 bases lay outside the gene matches. As DNA, the CDR3 is TGTGCCACCGGGGGTTGCGGGAGTAGGGCGGAGACCCAGTACTTC. It encodes CATGGCGSRAETQYF.

The rearrangement uses TRBV6-1 and TRBJ2-1; a weak D match, TRBD2 (5 bases). The CDR3 length is 13 residues. V was shortened by 7 bases and J by 10 bases, with 17 bases between the two germline ends. Germline V gives CDR1 MNHNS, CDR2 SASEGT. The CDR3 loop reads CASIRSGSGEQFF. The CDR3 DNA sequence: TGTGCCAGCATAAGGTCCGGCAGCGGAGAGCAGTTCTTC.

The V call is TRBV6-1, the J call TRBJ2-1; 12 bases agree with TRBD2. Losses at the gene ends were 2 bases for V and 7 bases for J; bases not matched to a gene: 3. The CDR3 length is 15 residues. Germline V gives CDR1 MNHNS, CDR2 SASEGT. The CDR3 coding sequence is TGTGCCAGCAGTGAACTAGCGGGGGGGCCAAATGAGCAGTTCTTC. This encodes CASSELAGGPNEQFF.

The chain uses TRBV5-4 and TRBJ2-1; 12 bases agree with TRBD1. This CDR3 contains 16 residues. CDR1 is SGHNT, CDR2 YYREEE, per germline (reference sequence). Losses at the gene ends were 2 bases for V and 8 bases for J; bases not matched to a gene: 8. The CDR3 sequence: CASSFIGTGGRDEQFF. CDR3 nucleotide sequence: TGTGCCAGCAGCTTTATTGGGACAGGGGGCAGGGATGAGCAGTTCTTC.

The rearrangement uses TRBV29-1 and TRBJ2-1; 12 bases match TRBD2. Trimming removed 8 bases from V and 6 bases from J; junction bases left unmatched: 5. Germline V CDR1 and CDR2: SQVTM, ANQGSEA. The CDR3 spans 13 residues. In DNA, the CDR3 is TGCAGCACGACTAGCGGGAGCGCCAATGAGCAGTTCTTC. Translation gives CSTTSGSANEQFF.

This rearrangement joins TRBV13 to TRBJ2-2; 7 bases fit TRBD1. This CDR3 has 18 amino acids. V shed 5 bases and J 2 bases; nucleotides not matched to a gene: 14. Germline V lookup: CDR1 PRHDT, CDR2 FYEKMQ (reference sequence). CDR3 in amino acids: CASSRPILDRPNTGELFF. The DNA for the CDR3 is TGTGCCAGCAGCCGACCCATACTGGACAGGCCTAACACCGGGGAGCTGTTTTTT.